The clone carrying this TCR beta chain was seen a handful of times. Antigen: not known. This sample is drawn from a study of T cells after yellow fever vaccination. General study points: Once the booster was given, most primary-vaccination clones reappeared, at about 95% for CD4 and around 90% for CD8.

Using its own MiXCR run on the 5' RACE reads, TCRdb lists one record per CDR3 protein. The sample includes 450,000 to 600,000 distinct CDR3 sequences, less than 15% of them seen just once. CDR3 length: 18 residues. V was clipped by 4 bases and J by 2 bases; unmatched bases: 13. Germline V CDR1 and CDR2: SGHDN, FVKESK. The genes are TRBV14 and TRBJ2-5; 10 bases are shared with TRBD2. The receptor was derived from a man aged 25-45 years who received the YFV17D yellow fever vaccine. The specimen comprised PBMCs, sampled on the day of the yellow fever booster vaccination. The CDR3 sequence is CASSPLAGGLSRQETQYF. In nucleotides, the CDR3 is TGTGCCAGCAGCCCCTTAGCGGGAGGCCTTTCGAGGCAAGAGACCCAGTACTTC.